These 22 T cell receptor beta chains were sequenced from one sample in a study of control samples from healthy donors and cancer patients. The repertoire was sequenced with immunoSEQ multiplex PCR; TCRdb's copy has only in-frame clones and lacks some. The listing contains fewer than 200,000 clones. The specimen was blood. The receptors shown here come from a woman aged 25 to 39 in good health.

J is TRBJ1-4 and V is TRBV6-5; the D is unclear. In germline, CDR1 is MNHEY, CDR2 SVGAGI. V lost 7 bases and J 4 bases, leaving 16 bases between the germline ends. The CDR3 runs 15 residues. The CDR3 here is CASKGSSNDNEKLFF. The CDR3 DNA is TGTGCCAGCAAGGGTTCGTCGAACGATAATGAAAAACTGTTTTTT.

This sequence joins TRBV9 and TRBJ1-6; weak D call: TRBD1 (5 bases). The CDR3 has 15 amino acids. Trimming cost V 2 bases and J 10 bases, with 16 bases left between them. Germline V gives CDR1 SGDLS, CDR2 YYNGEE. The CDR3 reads CASSVIGTHGSPLHF. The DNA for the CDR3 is TGTGCCAGCAGCGTTATAGGGACCCACGGGTCACCCCTCCACTTT.

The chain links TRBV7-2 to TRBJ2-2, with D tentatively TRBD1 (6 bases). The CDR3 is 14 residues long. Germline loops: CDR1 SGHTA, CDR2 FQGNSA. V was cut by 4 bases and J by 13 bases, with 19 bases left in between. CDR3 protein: CASSWEQGVGGLFF. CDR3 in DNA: TGTGCCAGCAGCTGGGAACAGGGCGTGGGTGGGCTGTTTTTT.

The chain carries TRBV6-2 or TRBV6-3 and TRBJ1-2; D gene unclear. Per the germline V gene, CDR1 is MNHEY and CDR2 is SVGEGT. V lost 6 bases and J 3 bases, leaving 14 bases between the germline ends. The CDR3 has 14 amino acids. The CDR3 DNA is TGTGCCAGCAGCCCTCTGAGACCGGACTATGGCTACACCTTC. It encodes CASSPLRPDYGYTF.

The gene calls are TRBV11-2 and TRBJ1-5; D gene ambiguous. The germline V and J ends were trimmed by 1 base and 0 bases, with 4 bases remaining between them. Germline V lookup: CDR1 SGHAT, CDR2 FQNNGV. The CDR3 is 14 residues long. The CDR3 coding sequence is TGTGCCAGCAGCTTAGGGGCTAGCAATCAGCCCCAGCATTTT. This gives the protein CASSLGASNQPQHF. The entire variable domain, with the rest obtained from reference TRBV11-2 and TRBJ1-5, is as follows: EAGVAQSPRYKIIEKRQSVAFWCNPISGHATLYWYQQILGQGPKLLIQFQNNGVVDDSQLPKDRFSAERLKGVDSTLKIQPAKLEDSAVYLCASSLGASNQPQHFGDGTRLSIL.

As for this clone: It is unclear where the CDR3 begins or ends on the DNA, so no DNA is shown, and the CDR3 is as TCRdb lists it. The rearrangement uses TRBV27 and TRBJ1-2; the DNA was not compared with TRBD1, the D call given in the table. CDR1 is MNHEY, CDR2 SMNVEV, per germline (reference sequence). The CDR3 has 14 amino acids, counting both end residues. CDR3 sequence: CASSSSDRGQGYTF.

DNA for the CDR3: TGTGCCAGCTCACCCTTACTAGCGGGGGGATACAATGAGCAGTTCTTC. Protein sequence: CASSPLLAGGYNEQFF. The genes are TRBV18 and TRBJ2-1; TRBD2 aligns across 12 bases. Per the germline V gene, CDR1 is KGHSH and CDR2 is LQKENI. J gave up 4 bases and V 3 bases, and 4 bases lay outside the gene matches. The CDR3 loop spans 16 amino acids.

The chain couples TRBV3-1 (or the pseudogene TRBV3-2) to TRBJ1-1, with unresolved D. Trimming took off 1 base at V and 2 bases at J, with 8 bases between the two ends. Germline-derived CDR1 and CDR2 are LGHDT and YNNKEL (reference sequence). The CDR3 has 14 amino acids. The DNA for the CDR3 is TGTGCCAGCAGCCAAGTAATAGCTAACACTGAAGCTTTCTTT. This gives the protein CASSQVIANTEAFF.

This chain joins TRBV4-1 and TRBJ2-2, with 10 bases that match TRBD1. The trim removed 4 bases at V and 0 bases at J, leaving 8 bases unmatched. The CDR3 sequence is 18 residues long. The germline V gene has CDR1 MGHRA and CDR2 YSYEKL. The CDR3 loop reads CASSPQDRGFANTGELFF. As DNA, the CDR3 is TGCGCCAGCAGCCCCCAGGACAGGGGGTTCGCGAACACCGGGGAGCTGTTTTTT.

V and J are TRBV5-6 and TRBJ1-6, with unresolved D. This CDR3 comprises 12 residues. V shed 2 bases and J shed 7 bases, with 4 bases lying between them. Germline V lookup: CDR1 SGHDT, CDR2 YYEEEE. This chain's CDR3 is CASSLLNSPLHF. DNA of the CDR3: TGTGCCAGCAGCTTACTAAATTCACCCCTCCACTTT.

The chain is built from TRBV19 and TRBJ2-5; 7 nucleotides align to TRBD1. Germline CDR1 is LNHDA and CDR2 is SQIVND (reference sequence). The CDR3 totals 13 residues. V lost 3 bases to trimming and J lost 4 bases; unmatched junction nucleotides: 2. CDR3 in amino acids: CASSMGQIETQYF. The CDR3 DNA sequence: TGTGCCAGTAGTATGGGACAGATAGAGACCCAGTACTTC.

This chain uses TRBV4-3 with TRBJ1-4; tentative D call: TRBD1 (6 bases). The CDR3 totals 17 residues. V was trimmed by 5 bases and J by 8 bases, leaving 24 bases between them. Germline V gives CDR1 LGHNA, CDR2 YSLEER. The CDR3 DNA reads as TGCGCCAGCAGCGTCAGGGGTCAGGGTCCTGGTTCGGAAAAACTGTTTTTT. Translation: CASSVRGQGPGSEKLFF.

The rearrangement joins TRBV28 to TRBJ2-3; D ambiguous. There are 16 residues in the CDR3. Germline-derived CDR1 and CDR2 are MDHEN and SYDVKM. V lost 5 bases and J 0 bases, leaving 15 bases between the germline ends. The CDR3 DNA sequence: TGTGCCAGCAGTGCGTATTTCGGAATTAGCACAGATACGCAGTATTTT. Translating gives CASSAYFGISTDTQYF.

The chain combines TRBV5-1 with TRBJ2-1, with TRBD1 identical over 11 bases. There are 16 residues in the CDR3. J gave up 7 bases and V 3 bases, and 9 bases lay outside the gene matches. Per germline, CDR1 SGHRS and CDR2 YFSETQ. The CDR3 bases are TGCGCCAGCAGCTCTTCCGGGACAGGGGGAAGAAATGAGCAGTTCTTC. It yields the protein CASSSSGTGGRNEQFF.

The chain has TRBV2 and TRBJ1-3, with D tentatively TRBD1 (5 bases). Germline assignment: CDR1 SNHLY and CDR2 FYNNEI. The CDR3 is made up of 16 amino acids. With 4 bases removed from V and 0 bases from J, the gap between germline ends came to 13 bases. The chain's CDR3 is CASSADSGSSGNTIYF. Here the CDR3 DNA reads TGTGCCAGCAGTGCCGACAGTGGGAGCTCTGGAAACACCATATATTTT.

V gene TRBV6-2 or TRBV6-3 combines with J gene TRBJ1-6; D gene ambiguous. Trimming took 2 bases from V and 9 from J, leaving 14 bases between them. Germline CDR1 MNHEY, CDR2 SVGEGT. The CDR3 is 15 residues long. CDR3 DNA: TGTGCCAGCAGTTACGCCACACAGAAGAGTTCACCCCTCCACTTT. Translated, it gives CASSYATQKSSPLHF.

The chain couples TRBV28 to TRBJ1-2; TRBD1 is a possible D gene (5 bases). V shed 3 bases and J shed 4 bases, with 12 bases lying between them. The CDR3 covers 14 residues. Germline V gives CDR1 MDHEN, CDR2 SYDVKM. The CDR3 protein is CASSFPQGAYGYTF. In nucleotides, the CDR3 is TGTGCCAGCAGTTTTCCCCAGGGAGCCTATGGCTACACCTTC.

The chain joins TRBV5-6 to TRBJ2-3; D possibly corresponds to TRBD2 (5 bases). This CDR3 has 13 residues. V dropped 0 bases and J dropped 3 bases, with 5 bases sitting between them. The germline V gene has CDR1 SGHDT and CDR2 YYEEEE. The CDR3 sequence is CASSLGGTDTQYF. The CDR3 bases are TGTGCCAGCAGCTTGGGCGGGACAGATACGCAGTATTTT.

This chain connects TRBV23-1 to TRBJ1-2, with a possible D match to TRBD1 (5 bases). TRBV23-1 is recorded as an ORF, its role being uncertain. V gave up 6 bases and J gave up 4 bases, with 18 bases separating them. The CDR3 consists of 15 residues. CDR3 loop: CASRDSSKVIYGYTF. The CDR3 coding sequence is TGCGCCAGCAGAGACAGTTCCAAGGTTATCTATGGCTACACCTTC.

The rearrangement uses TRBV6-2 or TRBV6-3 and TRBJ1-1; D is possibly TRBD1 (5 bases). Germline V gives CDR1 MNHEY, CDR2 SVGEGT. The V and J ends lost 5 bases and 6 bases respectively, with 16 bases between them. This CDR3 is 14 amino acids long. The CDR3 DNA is TGTGCCAGCAGTCCCCATCCTGGGGGGGCTGAAGCTTTCTTT. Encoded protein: CASSPHPGGAEAFF.

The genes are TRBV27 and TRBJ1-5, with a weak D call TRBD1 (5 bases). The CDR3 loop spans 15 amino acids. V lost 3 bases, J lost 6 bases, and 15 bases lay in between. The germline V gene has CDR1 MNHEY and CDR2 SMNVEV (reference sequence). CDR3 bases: TGTGCCAGCAGTTTCGCCAGGGAAAGGGTTCAGCCCCAGCATTTT. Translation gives CASSFARERVQPQHF.

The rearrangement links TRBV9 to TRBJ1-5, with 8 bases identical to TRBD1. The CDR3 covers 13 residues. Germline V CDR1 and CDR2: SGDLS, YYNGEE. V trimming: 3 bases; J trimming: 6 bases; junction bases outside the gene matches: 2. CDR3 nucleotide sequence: TGTGCCAGCAGCGAGACAGGGGCTCAGCCCCAGCATTTT. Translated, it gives CASSETGAQPQHF.